This T cell receptor beta chain emerged from a study of blood T cell repertoires in COVID-19. Background on the study: There were acute and convalescent COVID-19 samples, and they came from the United States, Italy and Spain.

The CDR3 totals 16 residues. J was trimmed by 4 bases and V by 3 bases; bases with no gene match: 9. Germline CDR1 SGHKS, CDR2 YYEKEE (reference sequence). The authors' processing: How many nucleated cells were present was estimated from reference gene primer amplification. This table comes from immunoSEQ multiplex PCR, and its TCRdb copy is limited to in-frame clones, with some not included. Clone size and the V and J calls come from that table; the DNA yielded D and trimming. The profile shows 350,000 or so clones, 70% to 90% of them singletons. This sequence was found in a woman in her twenties or thirties with COVID-19, enrolled during active disease. This chain links TRBV5-5 with TRBJ2-1; 8 nucleotides line up with TRBD2. The sample was peripheral blood. Here the CDR3 reads CASSSLAGSGYNEQFF. CDR3 in DNA: TGTGCCAGCAGCTCATTAGCGGGGTCAGGGTACAATGAGCAGTTCTTC.